This is a list of T cell receptor beta chains from one sample in a study of vaccination effects on CD4 cells after COVID-19. The data were produced by immunoSEQ multiplex PCR, yet TCRdb's version contains in-frame clones alone and is incomplete. The sample lists some 22,000 clones, roughly 73% occurring once. These receptors' targets are unknown. The source was CD4+ T cells from PBMCs cultured with HCoV-NL63 spike peptides, collected before COVID-19 vaccination. Receptors originate from a human donor who received a COVID-19 vaccine. CDR3s include the opening cysteine and the closing phenylalanine or tryptophan. D genes are given only for firm matches. The size of a clone is reported for some rows only, either as once, few or many, or as a class for expanded clones.

J gene: TRBJ1-1
V gene: TRBV12-3/TRBV12-4
clone size: once
D gene: .
CDR3 DNA: TGTGCCAGCAGTTTAACCGGGGAGACTGAAGCTTTCTTT
CDR3 protein: CASSLTGETEAFF

J gene: TRBJ2-3
V gene: TRBV4-2
clone size: .
D gene: .
CDR3 DNA: TGTGCCAGCAGCCCACGGAGGAACACAGATACGCAGTATTTT
CDR3 protein: CASSPRRNTDTQYF

J gene: TRBJ2-7
V gene: TRBV5-1
clone size: few
D gene: TRBD2
CDR3 DNA: TGCGCCAGCAGCTTGACGTCTAGCGGCCCATACGAGCAGTACTTC
CDR3 protein: CASSLTSSGPYEQYF

J gene: TRBJ1-2
V gene: TRBV3-1/TRBV3-2
clone size: .
D gene: .
CDR3 DNA: TGTGCCAGCAGCCAGGGAGACTGGGGTGGCTACACCTTC
CDR3 protein: CASSQGDWGGYTF

J gene: TRBJ2-1
V gene: TRBV20-1
clone size: .
D gene: .
CDR3 DNA: TGCAGTGCTAGGAGGCGAGAGCAGTTCTTC
CDR3 protein: CSARRREQFF

J gene: TRBJ2-7
V gene: TRBV5-5
clone size: .
D gene: .
CDR3 DNA: TGTGCCAGCAGCTTGGGTGGGACTGACTACGAGCAGTACTTC
CDR3 protein: CASSLGGTDYEQYF

J gene: TRBJ1-1
V gene: TRBV18
clone size: few
D gene: .
CDR3 DNA: TGTGCCAGCTCAGTGGCCCGGGCCGGTGATGCTTTCTTT
CDR3 protein: CASSVARAGDAFF

J gene: TRBJ1-1
V gene: TRBV7-8
clone size: .
D gene: .
CDR3 DNA: TGTGCCAGCGGGAAGGAACGAGGCACTGAAGCTTTCTTT
CDR3 protein: CASGKERGTEAFF

J gene: TRBJ1-2
V gene: TRBV12-3/TRBV12-4
clone size: .
D gene: .
CDR3 DNA: TGTGCCAGCAGTTTATTCGGGAATACTGGCTACACCTTC
CDR3 protein: CASSLFGNTGYTF

J gene: TRBJ2-1
V gene: TRBV18
clone size: medium-sized
D gene: TRBD2
CDR3 DNA: TGTGCCAGCTCACCACCATCTAGCGGGGGGGCAAATGAGCAGTTCTTC
CDR3 protein: CASSPPSSGGANEQFF

J gene: TRBJ1-2
V gene: TRBV28
clone size: few
D gene: TRBD1
CDR3 DNA: TGTGCCAGCAGTTCCACAGGGGTAGGGGGCAATGGCTACACCTTC
CDR3 protein: CASSSTGVGGNGYTF

J gene: TRBJ1-1
V gene: TRBV9
clone size: .
D gene: .
CDR3 DNA: TGTGCCAGCAGCGTAGACCCTACAGGGAGCACTGAAGCTTTCTTT
CDR3 protein: CASSVDPTGSTEAFF

J gene: TRBJ2-5
V gene: TRBV3-1/TRBV3-2
clone size: .
D gene: TRBD1
CDR3 DNA: TGTGCCAGCGGGTTACAGGGGGCAGAGACCCAGTACTTC
CDR3 protein: CASGLQGAETQYF

J gene: TRBJ1-6
V gene: TRBV5-3
clone size: few
D gene: TRBD1
CDR3 DNA: TGTGCCAGAAGGAGGGGACAGAGCTGCTATAATTCACCCCTCCACTTT
CDR3 protein: CARRRGQSCYNSPLHF

J gene: TRBJ2-7
V gene: TRBV5-1
clone size: .
D gene: TRBD2
CDR3 DNA: TGCGCCAGCAGCTTGGTTGGCTATGGACTAGCGGGAGGTCCCTCCTACGAGCAGTACTTC
CDR3 protein: CASSLVGYGLAGGPSYEQYF

J gene: TRBJ1-3
V gene: TRBV11-2
clone size: .
D gene: TRBD1
CDR3 DNA: TGTGCCAGCAGCCCAACGACAGGGACAAACACCATATATTTT
CDR3 protein: CASSPTTGTNTIYF

J gene: TRBJ1-1
V gene: TRBV27
clone size: few
D gene: .
CDR3 DNA: TGTGCCAGCAACCGGCAGGGCCCGAACACTGAAGCTTTCTTT
CDR3 protein: CASNRQGPNTEAFF